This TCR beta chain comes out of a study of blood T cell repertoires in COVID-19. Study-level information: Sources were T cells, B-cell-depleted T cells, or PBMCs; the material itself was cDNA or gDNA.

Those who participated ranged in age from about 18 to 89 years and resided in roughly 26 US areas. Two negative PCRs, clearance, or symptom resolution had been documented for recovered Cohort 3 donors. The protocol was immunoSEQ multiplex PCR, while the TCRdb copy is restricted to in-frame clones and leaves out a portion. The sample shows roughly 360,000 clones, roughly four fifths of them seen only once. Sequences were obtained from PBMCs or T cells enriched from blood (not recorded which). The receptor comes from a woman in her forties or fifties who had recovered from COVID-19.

In nucleotides, the CDR3 is TGTGCCAGCAGTGAACAGGTCGTAAACTCCTACAATGAGCAGTTCTTC. This gives the protein CASSEQVVNSYNEQFF. The chain couples TRBV2 to TRBJ2-1, with D hard to call. The CDR3 extends over 16 amino acids. The ends were cut back, 2 bases at V and 0 bases at J, with 11 bases in the middle. CDR1 SNHLY and CDR2 FYNNEI come from the germline V gene. Complete variable domain (other parts from reference TRBV2 and TRBJ2-1): EPEVTQTPSHQVTQMGQEVILRCVPISNHLYFYWYRQILGQKVEFLVSFYNNEISEKSEIFDDQFSVERPDGSNFTLKIRSTKLEDSAMYFCASSEQVVNSYNEQFFGPGTRLTVL.